The source of this TCR beta chain is a study of T cells in Graves' hyperthyroidism and ophthalmopathy (dated by TCRdb to about 2019). Study-wide context: Peripheral blood samples were taken at the time of initial diagnosis, prior to any treatment. The 100 discovery patients were randomly split 7:3 into training and test sets. Once sampling was done, hyperthyroidism patients were given methimazole at a starting dose of 30 mg daily, whereas ophthalmopathy patients were given high-dose intravenous methylprednisolone. A discovery cohort of around 98 patients, roughly 40 with Graves' ophthalmopathy and over 55 with stable Graves' hyperthyroidism, was used to find distinguishing TCR V-J signatures. The paper describes TCR Vbeta CDR3 sequencing of about 140 peripheral blood samples, made up of about 41 ophthalmopathy patients, around 78 hyperthyroidism patients and about 17 progressor patients. An independent validation cohort of fewer than 20 hyperthyroidism patients and more than 15 patients who later progressed to ophthalmopathy tested prospective prediction of ophthalmopathy. In addition, the study compared T-cell repertoires in thyroid tissue and in blood from several Graves' hyperthyroidism patients.

The CDR3 holds 13 amino acids from the cysteine to the phenylalanine. CDR3 DNA only is kept here, 39 bases in frame from base 1. V lost 5 bases and J lost 6 bases, and the count of bases not matched to a germline gene is 7. Taken from the germline V gene (reference sequence), the CDR1 and CDR2 loops are DFQATT and SNEGSKA. The TCR beta CDR3 regions were amplified from the RNA transcripts. The first round of RT-PCR for the TCR CDR3 was performed with the HTBI primer set and the Qiagen OneStep RT-PCR kit. Libraries were constructed in a second round of multiplex PCR, after which size selection and purification were performed. Sequencing of the libraries was done on an Illumina HiSeq2000 using paired-end 100 bp reads. For the original study's pipeline: SOAPnuke was used to process the raw data, with reads discarded if the reads contained adapters or uncalled bases, had a mean Phred below 15, or lacked an exact constant-primer or identifier match. High-quality paired reads were merged using COPE v1.2.5, and each unique nucleotide sequence was defined as a clonotype. MiTCR v1.1 was used to align the clonotypes against IMGT TRBV, TRBD and TRBJ reference segments. The analysis included only V-J combinations with a frequency above 0.0001, which together covered 99% to 99.2% of the repertoires. A TCS score was defined as the ratio between F50 (clonal expansion) and ExV (chaos), using BLOSUM62-based TCRdist between CDR3 peptides within each V-J. Welch's t-statistics and random forest reduced around 550 V-J features to 13, which were used in a naive Bayes classifier (R e1071). The public reads were reprocessed in TCRdb via fastp at Q25 and MiXCR, keeping in-frame beta chains. Every distinct CDR3 protein forms one entry, paired with its most common genes and DNA. The V and J calls reflect TCRdb's pipeline rather than the authors' work. For this sample there are about 640,000 distinct CDR3 sequences; around 21% appear just once. Under 35% of the sample is in the top ten clones.

Moderately to severely active disease, a Clinical Activity Score of at least 3, a NOSPECS grade of at least 4, and a duration under 3 months were present in ophthalmopathy patients. Exclusion was applied to patients with uncontrolled infections, other autoimmune diseases, pregnancy or lactation. Diagnoses were established on the basis of clinical symptoms, serum thyroxine and TRAb, thyroid ultrasound, and orbital computed tomography. PBMCs were separated from roughly 10 ml of fresh peripheral blood using Ficoll-Paque density gradient centrifugation. Total RNA was extracted with Trizol reagent, and quality was checked on an Agilent 2100 Bioanalyzer. Comments on this clonotype: The specificity of this receptor is unknown. Base qualities are not recorded, but no much larger clone differs from it by a single base.

What the study reported, not specific to this receptor: In validation, progression to ophthalmopathy was predicted by the model with around 71% sensitivity and just over 72% specificity, a median of about 6 months before onset. Most expanded thyroid clonotypes (frequency above 0.001) were also found in blood, which suggests that blood repertoires may mirror thyroid immune responses. Ophthalmopathy was separated from stable hyperthyroidism by a 13 V-J signature model, with about 86% sensitivity and 81% to 83% specificity obtained in cross-validation and 80%/75% obtained in testing. Sample size was not statistically predetermined, and blinding of investigators to group allocation was not performed.

This sequence uses TRBV20-1 and TRBJ2-1, with 7 middle bases fitting TRBD1. The source is a man aged 25-45 years with Graves' ophthalmopathy. Input material: blood. The DNA sequence is TGCAGTGCTCACAAGACAGGGCGCAATGAGCAGTTCTTC. Translated, this gives CSAHKTGRNEQFF.